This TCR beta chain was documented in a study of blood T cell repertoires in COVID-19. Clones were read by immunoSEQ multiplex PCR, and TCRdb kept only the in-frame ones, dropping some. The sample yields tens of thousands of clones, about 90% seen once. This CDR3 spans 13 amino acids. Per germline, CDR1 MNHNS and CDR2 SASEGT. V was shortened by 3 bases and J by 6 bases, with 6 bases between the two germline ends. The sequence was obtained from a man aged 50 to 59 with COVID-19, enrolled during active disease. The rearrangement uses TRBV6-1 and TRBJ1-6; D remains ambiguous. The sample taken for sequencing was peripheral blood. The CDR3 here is CASSDRFNSPLHF. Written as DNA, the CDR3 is TGTGCCAGCAGTGACAGATTTAATTCACCCCTCCACTTT.